A selection of T cell receptor beta chains follows, all from one sample in a study of shared clonotypes between healthy human individuals. The method was immunoSEQ multiplex PCR; TCRdb's version includes in-frame clones alone and lacks a portion of them. The sample comprises some 2,000,000 clones, roughly 94% of which are singletons, and around 1.1% rests with the top ten. What was sequenced was naive CD8+ T cells sorted from blood. The receptors come from a man between 18 and 29 years old in good health. Each CDR3 is given with its conserved first and last residue. A D gene is named only where the DNA matches it firmly. Only part of the rows carry a size: once, few, many, or a class if the clone is expanded.

CDR3 | DNA | V | length | D | size | J
CASSLISGQNQPQHF | TGCGCCAGCAGCCTCATATCGGGACAAAATCAGCCCCAGCATTTT | TRBV4-1 | 15 | NA | once | TRBJ1-5
CATSAVAGSYGYTF | TGTGCCACCAGCGCCGTTGCAGGAAGCTATGGCTACACCTTC | TRBV6-1 | 14 | NA | NA | TRBJ1-2
CASSQASGANSPLHF | TGCGCCAGCAGCCAAGCTTCAGGAGCAAATTCACCCCTCCACTTT | TRBV4-1 | 15 | NA | NA | TRBJ1-6
CASSFSGGHTDTQYF | TGTGCCAGCAGCTTTAGCGGGGGCCACACAGATACGCAGTATTTT | TRBV5-4 | 15 | TRBD2 | NA | TRBJ2-3
CSALDGLNQPQHF | TGCAGCGCTCTGGACGGATTAAATCAGCCCCAGCATTTT | TRBV29-1 | 13 | NA | NA | TRBJ1-5
CASSPPLRDRGPSTEAFF | TGTGCCAGTAGTCCGCCCCTCCGAGACAGGGGGCCGAGCACTGAAGCTTTCTTT | TRBV19 | 18 | TRBD1 | NA | TRBJ1-1
CASSEGTYGAYNEQFF | TGTGCCAGCAGTGAAGGGACTTACGGGGCCTACAATGAGCAGTTCTTC | TRBV2 | 16 | NA | NA | TRBJ2-1
CASNLGTSYGYTF | TGTGCCAGTAACCTAGGGACATCTTATGGCTACACCTTC | TRBV19 | 13 | NA | NA | TRBJ1-2
CASSVAGLAGQNTYEQYF | TGTGCCAGCAGCGTAGCGGGACTAGCGGGCCAGAATACCTACGAGCAGTACTTC | TRBV9 | 18 | TRBD2 | NA | TRBJ2-7
CSVETLLTYEQYF | TGCAGCGTTGAAACTTTGCTAACCTACGAGCAGTACTTC | TRBV29-1 | 13 | NA | NA | TRBJ2-7
CASRIYRDTDTQYF | TGTGCCAGCAGGATCTACAGGGACACAGATACGCAGTATTTT | TRBV6-5 | 14 | NA | NA | TRBJ2-3
CASSLSPGLFNEQFF | TGTGCCAGCAGTTTATCCCCAGGACTTTTTAATGAGCAGTTCTTC | TRBV27 | 15 | NA | NA | TRBJ2-1
CASSLEAGLYNEQFF | TGTGCCAGCAGCTTGGAGGCAGGACTATACAATGAGCAGTTCTTC | TRBV5-4 | 15 | NA | NA | TRBJ2-1
CATSYLAGGSTDTQYF | TGTGCCACCAGCTACCTAGCGGGGGGGAGCACAGATACGCAGTATTTT | TRBV15 | 16 | TRBD2 | once | TRBJ2-3
CASSPGDRILQAAKNIQYF | TGTGCCAGCAGTCCAGGGGACAGGATATTACAAGCAGCCAAAAACATTCAGTACTTC | TRBV5-6 | 19 | TRBD1 | NA | TRBJ2-4
CASSKKWQADTQYF | TGTGCCAGTAGTAAGAAGTGGCAGGCAGATACGCAGTACTTT | TRBV19 | 14 | NA | NA | TRBJ2-3
CASRRPTSGGSGELFF | TGTGCCAGCCGCCGACCGACTAGCGGGGGGTCCGGGGAGCTGTTTTTT | TRBV9 | 16 | TRBD2 | NA | TRBJ2-2
CASSLTGVTEAFF | TGTGCCAGCAGTCTGACAGGGGTCACTGAAGCTTTCTTT | TRBV6-5 | 13 | TRBD1 | NA | TRBJ1-1
CASSPPGWGNEQFF | TGTGCCAGCAGCCCTCCGGGGTGGGGCAATGAGCAGTTCTTC | TRBV27 | 14 | NA | NA | TRBJ2-1
CASSQDWGLAGASGNEQFF | TGCGCCAGCAGCCAAGATTGGGGACTAGCGGGAGCCAGTGGGAATGAGCAGTTCTTC | TRBV4-3 | 19 | TRBD2 | NA | TRBJ2-1
CSARYGPEQYF | TGCAGTGCTAGGTACGGCCCCGAGCAGTACTTC | TRBV20-1 | 11 | NA | NA | TRBJ2-7
CASSDSLAGGRVEQFF | TGTGCCAGCAGTGACTCACTAGCGGGGGGGCGCGTTGAGCAGTTCTTC | TRBV6-4 | 16 | TRBD2 | NA | TRBJ2-1
CASSYTGAFYEQYF | TGTGCCAGCAGTTACACCGGGGCTTTCTACGAGCAGTACTTC | TRBV6-5 | 14 | NA | NA | TRBJ2-7
CAISSQGVNPYEQYF | TGTGCCATCAGTTCCCAGGGGGTTAATCCCTACGAGCAGTACTTC | TRBV10-3 | 15 | TRBD1 | NA | TRBJ2-7
CASSYGGEAFF | TGTGCCAGCAGTTACGGGGGTGAGGCTTTCTTT | TRBV6-5 | 11 | NA | NA | TRBJ1-1
CASSPSRTNTEAFF | TGTGCCAGCAGCCCCTCCAGGACGAACACTGAAGCTTTCTTT | TRBV7-9 | 14 | NA | few | TRBJ1-1
CASSQDHKAGGPGYNEQFF | TGCGCCAGCAGCCAAGATCATAAAGCGGGAGGGCCGGGATACAATGAGCAGTTCTTC | TRBV4-1 | 19 | TRBD2 | NA | TRBJ2-1
CASSKRPGPSSPKEQYF | TGTGCCAGCAGCAAACGCCCAGGGCCTTCCAGCCCTAAGGAGCAGTACTTC | TRBV21-1 | 17 | NA | NA | TRBJ2-7
CASSLPGTAYNEQFF | TGTGCCAGCAGCCTTCCCGGGACAGCTTACAATGAGCAGTTCTTC | TRBV13 | 15 | TRBD1 | NA | TRBJ2-1
CASASEAGVFYEQYF | TGTGCCAGCGCATCGGAGGCTGGGGTTTTCTACGAGCAGTACTTC | TRBV6-5 | 15 | NA | NA | TRBJ2-7
CASSQVETGLSYEQYF | TGCGCCAGCAGCCAGGTCGAGACAGGTCTCTCCTACGAGCAGTACTTC | TRBV4-1 | 16 | NA | NA | TRBJ2-7